The rows below give T cell receptor beta chains drawn from one sample of a study of blood T cell repertoires in COVID-19. Produced via immunoSEQ multiplex PCR; TCRdb's table is partial and in-frame only. The data show 40,000 or so clones, with 65% to 90% seen just once and nearly 10% held by the top ten. Material: peripheral blood. The receptors come from a human donor in a cohort sampled during active COVID-19. The CDR3 runs from the conserved cysteine through the conserved F or W. The order of the fields is clone size, J gene, D gene, V gene, CDR3 DNA, CDR3 protein. D genes are given only for firm matches. Some rows mark clone size as missing; the rest say once, few, many or name a class of expanded clone.

>.|TRBJ1-2|.|TRBV6-1
TGTGCCAGCAGTGAAGGGCGGATTTATGGCTACACCTTC
CASSEGRIYGYTF
>.|TRBJ1-4|.|TRBV27
TGTGCCAGCAGTGCCACCAGGGTGGGGTATGAAAAACTGTTTTTT
CASSATRVGYEKLFF
>.|TRBJ2-7|.|TRBV5-1
TGCGCCAGCAGCGAACCTCTGGGAGCCTACGAGCAGTACTTC
CASSEPLGAYEQYF
>.|TRBJ2-7|TRBD1|TRBV19
TGTGCCAGTAAACGGACAGGGGGAGAAACCTACGAGCAGTACTTC
CASKRTGGETYEQYF
>.|TRBJ2-3|TRBD2|TRBV5-4
TGTGCCAGCAGCCATACGGGACTAGCGGATGGGGATACGCAGTATTTT
CASSHTGLADGDTQYF
>.|TRBJ2-7|TRBD1|TRBV7-9
TGTGCCAGCACCTCGGGACAGGGTAATTTCCACGAGCAGTACTTC
CASTSGQGNFHEQYF
>.|TRBJ2-1|.|TRBV11-3
TGTGCCAGCAGCTTAAGGGTGGGGCTCAACACGAATGAGCAGTTCTTC
CASSLRVGLNTNEQFF
>.|TRBJ2-3|.|TRBV9
TGTGCCAGCAGCGTAGAAACGGGGGTTCCGGATACGCAGTATTTT
CASSVETGVPDTQYF
>.|TRBJ2-3|TRBD1|TRBV18
TGTGCCAGCTCCCAACAACAGGGGGCGCAGAATACGCAGTATTTT
CASSQQQGAQNTQYF
>.|TRBJ2-2|TRBD2|TRBV9
TGTGCCAGCAGCAATGCAGGACTAGCGGACACCGGGGAGCTGTTTTTT
CASSNAGLADTGELFF
>once|TRBJ1-1|.|TRBV6-2/TRBV6-3
TGTGCCAGCAGTTCCGCCCCTGGACAGCACCGTGAAGCTTTCTTT
CASSSAPGQHREAFF
>.|TRBJ2-3|TRBD2|TRBV29-1
TGCAGCGTTGGCCCTCCCCGGACTAGCGGGAGTGTCAGAGATACGCAGTATTTT
CSVGPPRTSGSVRDTQYF
>.|TRBJ2-7|.|TRBV5-1
TGCGCCAGCAGCTCGGGGAGCTACGAGCAGTACTTC
CASSSGSYEQYF
>.|TRBJ1-3|.|TRBV30
TGTGCCTGGAGTGGGGGCCTAAACACCATATATTTT
CAWSGGLNTIYF
>.|TRBJ1-5|TRBD1|TRBV27
TGTGCCACCAAGGCGGACAGGAACCTTCATCAGCCCCAGCATTTT
CATKADRNLHQPQHF
>.|TRBJ1-6|.|TRBV27
TGTGCCAGCACCCTCGAAGCGGGTAGGTCCCTCCACTTT
CASTLEAGRSLHF
>.|TRBJ2-2|.|TRBV29-1
TGCAGCGTTGAACCCAGGGGCCAGGGGAACACCGGGGAGCTGTTTTTT
CSVEPRGQGNTGELFF
>.|TRBJ2-7|.|TRBV5-1
TGCGCCAGCAGCTTGGGAGGGTTGGCCCTCGAGCAGTACTTC
CASSLGGLALEQYF
>few|TRBJ2-6|.|TRBV4-3
TGCGCCAGCAGCCAAGTCGGGAGGACAGGGTGGTCTGGGGCCAACGTCCTGACTTTC
CASSQVGRTGWSGANVLTF
>.|TRBJ2-2|.|TRBV5-6
TGTGCCAGCAGCTTGGCTGGCAGGCCCACCGGGGAGCTGTTTTTT
CASSLAGRPTGELFF
>.|TRBJ1-1|TRBD1|TRBV6-6
TGTGCCAGCAGTCTCGGGACAGGGAACACTGAAGCTTTCTTT
CASSLGTGNTEAFF
>.|TRBJ1-6|.|TRBV4-1
TGCGCCAGCAGCCAAGCTGACATTAGTTCACCCCTCCACTTT
CASSQADISSPLHF
>.|TRBJ1-4|TRBD1|TRBV30
TGTGCCTGGAGGCCCGGACAGGGGTCGAATGAAAAACTGTTTTTT
CAWRPGQGSNEKLFF
>.|TRBJ1-1|TRBD1|TRBV6-2/TRBV6-3
TGTGCCAGCAGTACCCCAGGGGGTAGCACTGAAGCTTTCTTT
CASSTPGGSTEAFF
>.|TRBJ1-6|.|TRBV9
TGTGCCAGCAGCGCTTCAAGTCACAGGGTCAATTCACCCCTCCACTTT
CASSASSHRVNSPLHF
>.|TRBJ1-2|TRBD1|TRBV16
TGTGCCAGCAGCCAAGACAGGGGGCCCTATGGCTACACCTTC
CASSQDRGPYGYTF
>.|TRBJ2-3|.|TRBV3-1/TRBV3-2
TGTGCCAGCAGCCAGAGGAGCTGGACAGATACGCAGTATTTT
CASSQRSWTDTQYF
>.|TRBJ2-7|.|TRBV5-6
TGTGCCAGCAGCTTGCGGGGACAAGCCTACGAGCAGTACTTC
CASSLRGQAYEQYF
>.|TRBJ2-1|TRBD1|TRBV5-3
TGTGCCAGAAGCTTGGATGATACGCCGGGACAGGGGAACGACAATGAGCAGTTCTTC
CARSLDDTPGQGNDNEQFF
>once|TRBJ1-5|.|TRBV21-1
TGTGCCAGCAGCCCGAGGGTTCCCCAGCATTTT
CASSPRVPQHF
>.|TRBJ2-7|.|TRBV7-9
TGTGCCAGCAGCCCCTCCTTGAGGGCAGTCGACTACGAGCAGTACTTC
CASSPSLRAVDYEQYF
>.|TRBJ2-7|.|TRBV11-2
TGTGCCAGCAGCTTAGTTCCTCCGGACAGAGCCTTCTACGAGCAGTACTTC
CASSLVPPDRAFYEQYF
>.|TRBJ2-2|TRBD2|TRBV19
TGTGCCAGTAACTCGGGGGGACTAGTCAGATCCGGGGAGCTGTTTTTT
CASNSGGLVRSGELFF
>.|TRBJ2-2|.|TRBV25-1
TGTGCCAGCAGTGAAGGCGGGGCGAACACCGGGGAGCTGTTTTTT
CASSEGGANTGELFF
>.|TRBJ2-1|TRBD1|TRBV27
TGTGCCAGCAAGGACAGGGGTTTAATAGATGAGCAGTTCTTC
CASKDRGLIDEQFF
>.|TRBJ2-3|.|TRBV5-4
TGTGCCAGCAGCTTGAGCTTAACGGGGATAACAGATACGCAGTATTTT
CASSLSLTGITDTQYF
>.|TRBJ2-5|.|TRBV5-1
TGCGCCAGCAGCTTGGTCTCGGACACACAAGAGACCCAGTACTTC
CASSLVSDTQETQYF
>once|TRBJ1-1|.|TRBV5-1
TGCGCCAGCAGCCTGGACCCTGGGCAGGGCGCTGAAGCTTTCTTT
CASSLDPGQGAEAFF
>.|TRBJ1-5|.|TRBV6-5
TGTGCCAGCAGTTACACGGGGGGTCAGCCCCAGCATTTT
CASSYTGGQPQHF
>.|TRBJ1-2|.|TRBV2
TGTGCCAGCAGCCCCACGCGTAGGGACACTGACATACCTAACTATGGCTACACCTTC
CASSPTRRDTDIPNYGYTF
>.|TRBJ1-2|TRBD1|TRBV25-1
TGTGCCAGCAGTGAGAGCAAACAGGGGGACTATGGCTACACCTTC
CASSESKQGDYGYTF
>few|TRBJ2-3|.|TRBV30
TGTGCCTGGAGTCTCGGGGTTGGAGATACGCAGTATTTT
CAWSLGVGDTQYF
>.|TRBJ2-7|TRBD1|TRBV11-2
TGTGCCAGCAGCTTAACGACAGGGGAACTCGACGAGCAGTACTTC
CASSLTTGELDEQYF
>.|TRBJ1-5|TRBD1|TRBV9
TGTGCCAGCAGCGTCGGGACAGTAAATCAGCCCCAGCATTTT
CASSVGTVNQPQHF
>.|TRBJ2-6|.|TRBV9
TGTGCCAGCAGCCCCTTGGGGGCCGCGGGGGCCAACGTCCTGACTTTC
CASSPLGAAGANVLTF
>.|TRBJ2-3|.|TRBV2
TGTGCCAGCAGTGATGGAGGTACGCAGTATTTT
CASSDGGTQYF
>.|TRBJ1-1|TRBD1|TRBV10-3
TGTGCCATCAGTGAGGATGGACAGGGCTACACTGAAGCTTTCTTT
CAISEDGQGYTEAFF
>few|TRBJ2-3|.|TRBV23-1
TGCGCCAGCAGTCAATCGATGTGGTCCAGGCCACACACAGATACGCAGTATTTT
CASSQSMWSRPHTDTQYF